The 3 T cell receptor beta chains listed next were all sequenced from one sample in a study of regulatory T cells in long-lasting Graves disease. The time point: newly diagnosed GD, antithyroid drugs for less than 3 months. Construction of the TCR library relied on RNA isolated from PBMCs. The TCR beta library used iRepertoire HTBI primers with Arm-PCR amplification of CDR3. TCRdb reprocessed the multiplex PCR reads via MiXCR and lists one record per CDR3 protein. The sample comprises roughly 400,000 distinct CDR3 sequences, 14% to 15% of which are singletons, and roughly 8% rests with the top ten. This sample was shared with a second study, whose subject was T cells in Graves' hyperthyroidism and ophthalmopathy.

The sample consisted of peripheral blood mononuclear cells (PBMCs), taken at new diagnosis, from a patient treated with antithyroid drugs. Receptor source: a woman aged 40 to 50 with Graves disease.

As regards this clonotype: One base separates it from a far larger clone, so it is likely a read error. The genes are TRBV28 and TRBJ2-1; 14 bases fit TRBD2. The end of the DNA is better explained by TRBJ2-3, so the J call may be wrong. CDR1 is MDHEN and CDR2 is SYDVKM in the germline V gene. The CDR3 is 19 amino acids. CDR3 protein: CASSWGLAGEVPTTDAQYF. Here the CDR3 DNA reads TGTGCCAGCAGTTGGGGACTAGCGGGAGAAGTTCCGACCACAGATGCGCAGTATTTT.

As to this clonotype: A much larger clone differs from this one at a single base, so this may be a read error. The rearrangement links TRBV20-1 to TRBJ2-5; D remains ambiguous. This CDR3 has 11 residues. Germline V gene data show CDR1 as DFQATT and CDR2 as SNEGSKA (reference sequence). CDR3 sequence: CGALVVQTQYF. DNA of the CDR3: TGCGGTGCTCTAGTAGTGCAGACCCAGTACTTC.

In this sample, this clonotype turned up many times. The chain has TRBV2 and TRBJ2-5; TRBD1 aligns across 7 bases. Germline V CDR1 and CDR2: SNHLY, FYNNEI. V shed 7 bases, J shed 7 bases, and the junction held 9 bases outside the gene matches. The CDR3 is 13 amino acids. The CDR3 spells CASNGDRVGTQYF. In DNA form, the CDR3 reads TGTGCCAGCAACGGCGACAGGGTGGGGACCCAGTACTTC.